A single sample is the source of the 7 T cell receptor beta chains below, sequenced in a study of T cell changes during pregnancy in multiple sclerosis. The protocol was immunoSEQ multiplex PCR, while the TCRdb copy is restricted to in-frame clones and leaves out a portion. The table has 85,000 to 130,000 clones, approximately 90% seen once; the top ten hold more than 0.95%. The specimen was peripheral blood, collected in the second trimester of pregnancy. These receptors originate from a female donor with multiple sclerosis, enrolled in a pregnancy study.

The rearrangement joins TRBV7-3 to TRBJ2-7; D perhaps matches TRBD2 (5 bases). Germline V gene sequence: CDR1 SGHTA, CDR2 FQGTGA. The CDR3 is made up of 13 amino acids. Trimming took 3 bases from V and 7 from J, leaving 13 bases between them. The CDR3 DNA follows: TGTGCCAGCAGCTTTACGACTACGGGGGAGCAGTACTTC. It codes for CASSFTTTGEQYF. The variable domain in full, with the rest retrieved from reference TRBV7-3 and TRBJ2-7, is GAGVSQTPSNKVTEKGKYVELRCDPISGHTALYWYRQSLGQGPEFLIYFQGTGAADDSGLPNDRFFAVRPEGSVSTLKIQRTERGDSAVYLCASSFTTTGEQYFGPGTRLTVT.

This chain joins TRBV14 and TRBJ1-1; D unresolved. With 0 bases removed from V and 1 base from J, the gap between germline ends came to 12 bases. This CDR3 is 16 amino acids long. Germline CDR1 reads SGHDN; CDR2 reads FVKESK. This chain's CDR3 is CASSQDFRHWNTEAFF. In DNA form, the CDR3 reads TGTGCCAGCAGCCAAGATTTCAGACACTGGAACACTGAAGCTTTCTTT.

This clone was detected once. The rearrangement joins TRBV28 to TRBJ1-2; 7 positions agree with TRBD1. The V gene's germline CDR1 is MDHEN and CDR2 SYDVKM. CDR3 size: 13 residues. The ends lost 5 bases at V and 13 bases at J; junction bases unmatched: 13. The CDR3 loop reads CASSATGVPTRTF. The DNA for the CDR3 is TGTGCCAGCAGTGCCACAGGGGTCCCAACCCGCACCTTC.

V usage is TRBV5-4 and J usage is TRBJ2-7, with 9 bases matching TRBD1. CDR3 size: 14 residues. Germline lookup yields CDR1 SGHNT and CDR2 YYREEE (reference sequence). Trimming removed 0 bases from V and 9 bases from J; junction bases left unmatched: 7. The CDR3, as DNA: TGTGCCAGCAGCTTGGCCGGACAGGGGAGGGGGCAGTACTTC. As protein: CASSLAGQGRGQYF.

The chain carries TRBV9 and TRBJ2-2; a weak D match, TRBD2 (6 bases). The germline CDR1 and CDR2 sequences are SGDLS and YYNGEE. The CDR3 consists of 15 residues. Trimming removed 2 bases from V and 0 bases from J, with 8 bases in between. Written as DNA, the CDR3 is TGTGCCAGCAGCGTCAGCGGGCCGAACACCGGGGAGCTGTTTTTT. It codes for CASSVSGPNTGELFF.

CDR3 DNA: TGTGCCAGCAGCTCGACAGACAGGGCGAGCTCTGGAAACACCATATATTTT. Protein sequence: CASSSTDRASSGNTIYF. The rearrangement joins TRBV7-9 to TRBJ1-3; 7 nucleotides line up with TRBD1. This CDR3 is 17 amino acids long. V was pared by 4 bases and J by 0 bases, with 9 bases of the junction left unmatched. Germline V lookup: CDR1 SEHNR, CDR2 FQNEAQ (reference sequence).

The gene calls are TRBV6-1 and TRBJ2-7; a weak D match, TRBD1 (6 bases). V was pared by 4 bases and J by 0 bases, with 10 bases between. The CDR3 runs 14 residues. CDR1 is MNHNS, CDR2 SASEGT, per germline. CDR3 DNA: TGTGCCAGCAGTGTACTAGGGGGCTCCTACGAGCAGTACTTC. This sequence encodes CASSVLGGSYEQYF.